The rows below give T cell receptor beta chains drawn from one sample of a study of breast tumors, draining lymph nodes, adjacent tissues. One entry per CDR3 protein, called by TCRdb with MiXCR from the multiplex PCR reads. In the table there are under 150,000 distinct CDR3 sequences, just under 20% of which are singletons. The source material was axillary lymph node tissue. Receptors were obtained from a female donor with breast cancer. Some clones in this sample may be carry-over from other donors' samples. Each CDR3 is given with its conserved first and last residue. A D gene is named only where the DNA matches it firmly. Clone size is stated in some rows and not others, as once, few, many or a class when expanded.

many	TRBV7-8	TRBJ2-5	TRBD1	TGTGCCAGCAGCTGGGGACAGCAAGAGACCCAGTACTTC	CASSWGQQETQYF
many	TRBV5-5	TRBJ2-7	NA	TGTGCCAGCAGCTTGGCCCCAGGGAGAAACGAGCAGTACTTC	CASSLAPGRNEQYF
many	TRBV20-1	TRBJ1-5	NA	TGCAGTGCCGGGACACCATATAGCAATCAGCCCCAGCATTTT	CSAGTPYSNQPQHF
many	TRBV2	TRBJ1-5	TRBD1	TGTGCCAGCAGTCGCACAGGGGAACTAAGTCAGCCCCAGCATTTT	CASSRTGELSQPQHF
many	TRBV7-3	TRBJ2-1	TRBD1	TGTGCCAGCAGCGTAGGGACAGGTGGCTACAATGAGCAGTTCTTC	CASSVGTGGYNEQFF
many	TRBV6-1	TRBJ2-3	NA	TGTGCCAGCAGTGTAGAACGCACAGATACGCAGTATTTT	CASSVERTDTQYF
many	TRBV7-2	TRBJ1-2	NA	TGTGCCAGCAGCTTAATGGGGGTTTACGGCTACACCTTC	CASSLMGVYGYTF
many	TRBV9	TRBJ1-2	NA	TGTGCCAGCAGCGTTCAAACCGGATCCTCGGGTGGCTACACCTTC	CASSVQTGSSGGYTF
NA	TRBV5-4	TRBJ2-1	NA	TGTGCCAGCAGCACAGCTAGCCGTAGCTCCTACAATGAGCAGTTCTTC	CASSTASRSSYNEQFF
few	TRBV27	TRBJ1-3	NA	TGTGCCAGCAGTCCCGGAGGAGGGAGGAGAAACACCATATATTTT	CASSPGGGRRNTIYF
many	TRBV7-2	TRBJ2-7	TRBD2	TGTGCCAGCAGCTCCAGCTTCGGCCCTCTAGCGGGGGTGTACGAGCAGTACTTC	CASSSSFGPLAGVYEQYF
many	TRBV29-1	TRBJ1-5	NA	TGCAGCGGGGAAACTAAGGATAGCAATCAGCCCCAGCATTTT	CSGETKDSNQPQHF
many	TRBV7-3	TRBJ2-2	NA	TGTGCCAGCAGCTCTCCCCGGGGGTCTAATCTAGTTGCCGGGGAGCTGTTTTTT	CASSSPRGSNLVAGELFF
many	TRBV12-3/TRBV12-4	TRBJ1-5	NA	TGTGCCAGCAGTTTGGTCGGTCAGGGAGGTCAGCCCCAGCATTTT	CASSLVGQGGQPQHF
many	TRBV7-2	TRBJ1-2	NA	TGTGCCAGCAGCGACCGGACGAGCGGCTACACCTTC	CASSDRTSGYTF
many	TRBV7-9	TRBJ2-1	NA	TGTGCCAGCGGAGGGGGATGGAGGGATGAGCAGTTCTTC	CASGGGWRDEQFF
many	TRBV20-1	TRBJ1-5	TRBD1	TGCAGTGCTAGATGGGACAGGGGGTTTGAGTATCAGCCCCAGCATTTT	CSARWDRGFEYQPQHF
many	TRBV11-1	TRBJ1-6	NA	TGTGCCAGCAGCTTAGTTGCGACAGTCAATTCACCCCTCCACTTT	CASSLVATVNSPLHF
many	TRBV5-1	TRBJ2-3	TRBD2	TGCGCCAGCAGAGGGTTAGCGGGAGCCCCAGATACGCAGTATTTT	CASRGLAGAPDTQYF
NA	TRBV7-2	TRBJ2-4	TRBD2	TGTGCCAGCAGCTTAAGTAGCGGGAGTTTTGTAGCCAAAAACATTCAGTACTTC	CASSLSSGSFVAKNIQYF
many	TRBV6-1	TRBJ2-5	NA	TGTGCCAGCTTGGGGGTCTTGGAGACCCAGTACTTC	CASLGVLETQYF
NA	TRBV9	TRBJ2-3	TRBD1	TGTGCCAGCAGCATCAGCCGGACAGGGAGGAATACGCAGTATTTT	CASSISRTGRNTQYF
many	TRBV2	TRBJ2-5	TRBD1	TGTGCCAGCGCATTTGGACAGGCTGAAGAGACCCAGTACTTC	CASAFGQAEETQYF
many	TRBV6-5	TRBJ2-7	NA	TGTGCCAGCAGATCCCTCGGTGTCGACGAGCAGTACTTC	CASRSLGVDEQYF
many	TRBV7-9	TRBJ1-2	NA	TGTGCCAGCAGCTTAGCGGGGGAGCTCTATGGCTACACCTTC	CASSLAGELYGYTF
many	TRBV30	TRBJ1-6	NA	TGCGGGACCGGGCCGAGCTCCTATAATTCACCCCTCCACTTT	CGTGPSSYNSPLHF
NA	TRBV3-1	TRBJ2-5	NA	TGTGCCAGCAGCCAGGAGGCTGGGGGCGCCGCGTGGGAGACCCAGTACTTC	CASSQEAGGAAWETQYF
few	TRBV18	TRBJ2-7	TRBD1	TGTGCCAGCTCACCTCTGCTCGTTGGGACAGGGTCGAACGAGCAGTACTTC	CASSPLLVGTGSNEQYF
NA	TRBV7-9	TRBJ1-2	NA	TGTGCCAGCAGCTCAACCACAAGTTCCTATGGCTACACCTTC	CASSSTTSSYGYTF
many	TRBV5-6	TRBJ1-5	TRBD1	TGTGCCAGCAGCTTTCGGGACAGGGGGCCCCATCAGCCCCAGCATTTT	CASSFRDRGPHQPQHF
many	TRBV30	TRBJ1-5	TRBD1	TGTGCCTGGAAGTCCAGGACAGGGGATCAGCCCCAGCATTTT	CAWKSRTGDQPQHF
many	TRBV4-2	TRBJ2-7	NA	TGTGCCAGCAGCCAAACCGGGACTCCCATCTACGAGCAGTACTTC	CASSQTGTPIYEQYF
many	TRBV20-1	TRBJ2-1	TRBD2	TGCAGTGCTAGGTGGGGCGGGGGGCCAAATGAGCAGTTCTTC	CSARWGGGPNEQFF
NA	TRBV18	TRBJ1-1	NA	TGTGCCAGCTCACAGGGTTTGAACACTGAAGCTTTCTTT	CASSQGLNTEAFF
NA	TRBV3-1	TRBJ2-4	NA	NA	CASSQVASGASLAKNIQSF
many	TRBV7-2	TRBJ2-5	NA	TGTGCCAGCAGCGCCCACCCCCAAGAGACCCAGTACTTC	CASSAHPQETQYF
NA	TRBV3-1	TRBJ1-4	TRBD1	TGTGCCAGCAGCCAAGATTTTTTTCCCGACAGGGACAAAAATGAAAAACTGTTTTTT	CASSQDFFPDRDKNEKLFF
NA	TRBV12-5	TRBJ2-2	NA	TGTGCTAGTGGTCTTGGGGCCGGGGAGCTGTTTTTT	CASGLGAGELFF
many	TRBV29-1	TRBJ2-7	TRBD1	TGCAGCGTTGACCCTGACAGGGTGGGCTCCTACGAGCAGTACTTC	CSVDPDRVGSYEQYF
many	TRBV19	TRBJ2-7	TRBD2	TGTGCCAGTAGTCCTAGCGGGAGCGAAACTTACGAGCAGTACTTC	CASSPSGSETYEQYF
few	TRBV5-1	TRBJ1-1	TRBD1	TGCGCCAGCAGCTTGGGCCGGGACAGGTATATGAACACTGAAGCTTTCTTT	CASSLGRDRYMNTEAFF
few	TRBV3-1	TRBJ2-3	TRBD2	TGTGCCAGCAGCCTACGGACTAGCGGGACTAGCACAGATACGCAGTATTTT	CASSLRTSGTSTDTQYF
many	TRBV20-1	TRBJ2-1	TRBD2	TGCAGTGCTAGAGAGTGGAGGTCTAGCGGATACAATGAGCAGTTCTTC	CSAREWRSSGYNEQFF
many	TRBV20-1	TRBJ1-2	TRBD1	TGCAGTGCTAGAGGGGGGCCGGACAGGGGTAACTATGGCTACACCTTC	CSARGGPDRGNYGYTF
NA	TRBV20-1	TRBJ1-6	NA	TGCAGTGCTAGAGAACGGGATTGGAATTCACCCCTCCACTTT	CSARERDWNSPLHF
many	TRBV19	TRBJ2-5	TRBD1	TGTGCCAGTAGTATGTCCTCGACAGGGGGCGAAGAGACCCAGTACTTC	CASSMSSTGGEETQYF
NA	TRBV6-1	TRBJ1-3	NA	TGTGCCAGCAGTGAAAAGCCCTACTCTGGAAACACCATATATTTT	CASSEKPYSGNTIYF
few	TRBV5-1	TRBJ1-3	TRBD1	TGCGCCAGCAGCAGTGGCTTACAGGGGAATAATAGAAACACCATATATTTT	CASSSGLQGNNRNTIYF
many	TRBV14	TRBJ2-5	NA	TGTGCCAGCAGCCAAGATCTCTCGGGTGGGCAAGAGACCCAGTACTTC	CASSQDLSGGQETQYF
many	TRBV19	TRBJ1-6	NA	TGTGCCAGTAGCTCTGGACAGCTCTCACCCCTCCACTTT	CASSSGQLSPLHF
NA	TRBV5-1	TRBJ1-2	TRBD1	TGCGCCAGCAGCTTAACAGGGGGGAATGGCTACCCCTTC	CASSLTGGNGYPF